Sequencing of this T cell receptor beta chain was carried out in a study of cytomegalovirus exposure and HLA in healthy donors. Findings and limits, study-wide: Later, TCR association rates were found to vary by HLA locus, highest for DRB1 and lowest for HLA-C. Overall, roughly 160 TCR beta chains were annotated as cytomegalovirus-associated.

For this clone: As yet, its antigen is unknown.

CDR1 is MNHEY and CDR2 is SVGAGI in the germline V gene. V gave up 4 bases and J gave up 6 bases; unmatched junction bases: 11. The CDR3 totals 15 residues. It was with 60 Vbeta and 13 Jbeta primers that the PCR ran. As originally analysed: Some 10 million of the 80 million or so unique TCR beta chains counted in a later analysis were shared. Some clones are missing from TCRdb's copy, which holds only in-frame ones; the method was immunoSEQ multiplex PCR. Clone size and V and J calls were adopted from that table, with D and trimming inferred from the DNA. The sample holds under 200,000 clones, around 78% seen once.

Material for sequencing was PBMCs. The V and J genes are TRBV6-5 and TRBJ1-2; TRBD1 matches 7 bases. This TCR came from a woman in her thirties or forties in good health and CMV-seronegative. CDR3 residues: CASSFGQVFLNGYTF. The CDR3 DNA follows: TGTGCCAGCAGTTTCGGACAGGTCTTTCTCAATGGCTACACCTTC.